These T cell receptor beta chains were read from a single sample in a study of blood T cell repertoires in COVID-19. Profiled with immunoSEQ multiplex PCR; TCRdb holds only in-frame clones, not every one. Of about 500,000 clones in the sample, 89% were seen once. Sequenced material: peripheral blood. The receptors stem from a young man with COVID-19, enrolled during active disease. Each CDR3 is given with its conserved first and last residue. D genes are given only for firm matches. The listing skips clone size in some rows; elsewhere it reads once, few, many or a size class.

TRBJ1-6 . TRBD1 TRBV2 TGTGCCAGCAGGAAGGACAGGGGGGATTCACCCCTCCACTTT CASRKDRGDSPLHF
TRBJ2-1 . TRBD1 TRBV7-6 TGTGCCAGCAGCTTAGGACCCGGGACAGGGGGTTACAATGAGCAGTTCTTC CASSLGPGTGGYNEQFF
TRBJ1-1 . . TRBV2 TGTGCCAGCTCTAGGGGCACTCAGAACACTGAAGCTTTCTTT CASSRGTQNTEAFF
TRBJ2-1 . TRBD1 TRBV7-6 TGTGCCAGCAGCCCGGGACAGGGGCCCAATGAGCAGTTCTTC CASSPGQGPNEQFF
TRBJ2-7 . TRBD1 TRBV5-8 TGTGCCAGCAGCACCCGACAGGGGAGCTACGAGCAGTACTTC CASSTRQGSYEQYF
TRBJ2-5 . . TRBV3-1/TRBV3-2 TGTGCCAGCAGCCAAGAAAGGGGGGGGGCAGGAGAGACCCAGTACTTC CASSQERGGAGETQYF
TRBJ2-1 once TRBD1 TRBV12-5 TGTGCTAGTGGTCCAGACAGGGGTATGGATGAGCAGTTCTTC CASGPDRGMDEQFF
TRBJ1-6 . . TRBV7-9 TGTGCCAGCAGCTCACAGGGCGCAGGGGTACATTCACCCCTCCACTTT CASSSQGAGVHSPLHF
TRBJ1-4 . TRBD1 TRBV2 TGTGCCAGCAGAGGACAGGGAACAACTAATGAAAAACTGTTTTTT CASRGQGTTNEKLFF
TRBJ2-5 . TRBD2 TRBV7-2 TGTGCCAGCAGCGGACTAGCGGGGCTAGAGACCCAGTACTTC CASSGLAGLETQYF
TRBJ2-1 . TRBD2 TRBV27 TGTGCCAGCACCCCGGGACTAGCGTATAGCTCCTACAATGAGCAGTTCTTC CASTPGLAYSSYNEQFF
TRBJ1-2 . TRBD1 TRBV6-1 TGTGCCAGCAGTGAAGCGGTATACAGGGGGCTAAATGGCTACACCTTC CASSEAVYRGLNGYTF
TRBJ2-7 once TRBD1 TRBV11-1 TGTGCCAGCAGCTACCGGGACAGGGGGCAGTACGAGCAGTACTTC CASSYRDRGQYEQYF
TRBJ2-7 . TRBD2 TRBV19 TGTGCCAGTAGTACACTAGCGGGGAGAACCTACGAGCAGTACTTC CASSTLAGRTYEQYF
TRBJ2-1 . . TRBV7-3 TGTGCCAGCAGCTTAGGGCAGGGCGATGAGCAGTTCTTC CASSLGQGDEQFF
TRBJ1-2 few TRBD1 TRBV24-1 TGTGCCACCAGTGGACAGGGGTCCCCCCTCTATGGCTACACCTTC CATSGQGSPLYGYTF
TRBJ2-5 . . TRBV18 TGTGCCAGCTCACTCGCCTCTGCGGTGGGTGGAGAGACCCAGTACTTC CASSLASAVGGETQYF
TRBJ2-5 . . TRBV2 TGTGCCAGCAGTGTTGGGGGGGCCTCATCTCAGTACTTC CASSVGGASSQYF
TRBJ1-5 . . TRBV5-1 TGCGCCAGCAGCTTGCTTGGCCATAGCAATCAGCCCCAGCATTTT CASSLLGHSNQPQHF
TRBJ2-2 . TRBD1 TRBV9 TGTGCCAGCAGCCCCACCGGGACAGGCACCACCGGGGAGCTGTTTTTT CASSPTGTGTTGELFF
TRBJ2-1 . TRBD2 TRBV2 TGTGCCAGCAGTAGCCGGACTAGCGGGGGTGGTGAGCAGTTCTTC CASSSRTSGGGEQFF
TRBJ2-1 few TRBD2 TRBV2 TGTGCCAGCAGTGAATACCCCCACACTAGCGGCGATGAGCAGTTCTTC CASSEYPHTSGDEQFF
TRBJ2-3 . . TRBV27 TGTGCCAGCGCATACAGGGAAAGGGGCGCAGATACGCAGTATTTT CASAYRERGADTQYF
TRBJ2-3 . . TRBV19 TGTGCCAGTAGTATAGGACTAGTTGGGGGCACAGATACGCAGTATTTT CASSIGLVGGTDTQYF
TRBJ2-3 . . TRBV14 TGTGCCAGCAGCAAAGACGGACTCCGTGGAGGAGCAGATACGCAGTATTTT CASSKDGLRGGADTQYF
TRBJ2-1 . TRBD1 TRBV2 TGTGCCAGTGAGGGACAGGGGCAGGGAAATGAGCAGTTCTTC CASEGQGQGNEQFF
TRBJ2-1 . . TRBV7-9 TGTGCCAGCAGCTCACCAGGAGGTGAGAATGAGCAGTTCTTC CASSSPGGENEQFF
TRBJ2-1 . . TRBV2 TGTGCCAGCAAACGGAGCAATGAGCAGTTCTTC CASKRSNEQFF
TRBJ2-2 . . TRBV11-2 TGTGCCAGCAGCTTATCCAGGGCCACCGGGGAGCTGTTTTTT CASSLSRATGELFF
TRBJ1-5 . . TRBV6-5 TGTGCCAGCAGTACCACAGGGCGCCAGCCCCAGCATTTT CASSTTGRQPQHF
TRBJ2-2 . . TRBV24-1 TGTGCCACCAGTGATCCAGGGTACACCGGGGAGCTGTTTTTT CATSDPGYTGELFF
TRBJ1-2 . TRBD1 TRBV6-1 TGTGCCAGCAGTGAACAGGGGGCGAACGACTATGGCTACACCTTC CASSEQGANDYGYTF
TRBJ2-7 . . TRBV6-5 TGTGCCAGCGCCCGAAGAGGGTCGGGGTCCTACGAGCAGTACTTC CASARRGSGSYEQYF
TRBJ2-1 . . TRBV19 TGTGCCAGTAGTATAGGGCACCGGGAAAGCTCCTACAATGAGCAGTTCTTC CASSIGHRESSYNEQFF
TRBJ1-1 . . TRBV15 TGTGCCACCAGCAGAGACAGGGGCCCGGCGGGAGCTTTCTTT CATSRDRGPAGAFF
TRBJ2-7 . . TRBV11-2 TGTGCCAGCAGCCGGGGGTGGGAAGAATACGAGCAGTACTTC CASSRGWEEYEQYF
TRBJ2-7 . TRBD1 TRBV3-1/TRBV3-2 TGTGCCAGCAGCCAAGATATGGTGACAGGGAAAGAGCAGTACTTC CASSQDMVTGKEQYF
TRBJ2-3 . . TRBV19 TGTGCCAGTAGTATTTGGGGGCGAGCTGCAGATACGCAGTATTTT CASSIWGRAADTQYF
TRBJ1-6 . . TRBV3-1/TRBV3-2 TGTGCCAGCAGCCCCACTAGGGATTCACCCCTCCACTTT CASSPTRDSPLHF
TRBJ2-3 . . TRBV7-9 TGTGCCAGCACCAGAACTCCCACAGATACGCAGTATTTT CASTRTPTDTQYF
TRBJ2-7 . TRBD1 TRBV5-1 TGCGCCAGCAGCCCAAGGGGACAGGGAATACCCTACGAGCAGTACTTC CASSPRGQGIPYEQYF
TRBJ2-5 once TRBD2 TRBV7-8 TGTGCCAGCAGCTTAGCCAGACTAGCGGCTAAAGAGACCCAGTACTTC CASSLARLAAKETQYF
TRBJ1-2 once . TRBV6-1 TGTGCCAGCAGTGAAGTGGGGCTCTATGGCTACACCTTC CASSEVGLYGYTF
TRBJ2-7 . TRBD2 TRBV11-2 TGTGCCAGCAGCTTGGGGACTAGCCTTCACGAGCAGTACTTC CASSLGTSLHEQYF
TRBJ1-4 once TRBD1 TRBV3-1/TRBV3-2 TGTGCCAGCAGCCAAGCCGAGACAGGGGCTGGCGAAAAACTGTTTTTT CASSQAETGAGEKLFF
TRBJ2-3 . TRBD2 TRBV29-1 TGCAGCGTTGAAGGGTGGACGGGACTAGCGTACCTCCCAGATACGCAGTATTTT CSVEGWTGLAYLPDTQYF
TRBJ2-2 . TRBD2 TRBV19 TGTGCCTGTACCGGGGGGACCGGGGAGCTGTTTTTT CACTGGTGELFF
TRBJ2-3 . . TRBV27 TGTGCCAGCAGTCTCCGGGATCACTCCACGGATACGCAGTATTTT CASSLRDHSTDTQYF
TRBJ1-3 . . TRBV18 TGTGCCAGCTCACCATGGAGCGGGGGCACGCTACGGGATGGAAACACCATATATTTT CASSPWSGGTLRDGNTIYF
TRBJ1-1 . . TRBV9 TGTGCCAGCAGCGTAGTCGCGGTACTGAACACTGAAGCTTTCTTT CASSVVAVLNTEAFF
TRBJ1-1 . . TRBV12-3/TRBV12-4 TGTGCCAGCAGTTTTTCTGTAATAGCTGAAGCTTTCTTT CASSFSVIAEAFF
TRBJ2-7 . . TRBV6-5 TGTGCCAGCAGGCACGATGGGGGCAGTGGGGAGCAGTACTTC CASRHDGGSGEQYF
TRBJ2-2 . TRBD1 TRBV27 TGTGCCAGCGCCGGGACAGGGATGACCGGGGAGCTGTTTTTT CASAGTGMTGELFF
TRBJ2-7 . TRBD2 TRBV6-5 TGTGCCAGCACGCTAGCGGACCACGAGCAGTACTTC CASTLADHEQYF
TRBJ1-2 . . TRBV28 TGTGCCAGCAGTTTAAATGTAGACTATGGCTACACCTTC CASSLNVDYGYTF